What follows are 14 T cell receptor beta chains derived from one specimen sequenced in a study of metastatic and nonmetastatic thyroid tumors. With MiXCR, TCRdb reprocessed the PCR reads. Counted here are roughly 15,000 clones, more than 10% occurring once; the ten biggest clones make up roughly 14%. No treatment had been given to any patient before thyroid surgery. What was sequenced was blood. The receptors come from a female donor with papillary thyroid cancer or a benign thyroid nodule (not recorded which). Some clones in this sample may be carry-over from other donors' samples.

The CDR3 sequence is CASSSSGPGANVLTF. CDR3 bases: TGTGCCAGCAGCTCTAGTGGTCCTGGGGCCAACGTCCTGACTTTC. The genes are TRBV6-1 and TRBJ2-6; no reliable D call. Trimming stripped 6 bases from V and 2 bases from J, with 11 bases between. Germline CDR1 MNHNS, CDR2 SASEGT. CDR3 length: 15 residues.

This clone was observed many times. This chain joins TRBV14 and TRBJ2-5; 9 nucleotides agree with TRBD2. Germline V gene data show CDR1 as SGHDN and CDR2 as FVKESK. The CDR3 runs 12 residues. Trimming at V came to 9 bases and at J to 5 bases, leaving 4 bases not matched to a gene. CDR3 bases: TGTGCCAGTTGGACTAGCGCCGAGACCCAGTACTTC. It encodes CASWTSAETQYF.

The sample holds many counts of this clone. The chain uses TRBV19 and TRBJ2-2, with 11 bases matching TRBD2. The CDR3 is 15 residues long. The V gene's germline CDR1 is LNHDA and CDR2 SQIVND (reference sequence). V shed 6 bases and J 3 bases; nucleotides not matched to a gene: 3. The CDR3 here is CASRTLAGDTGELFF. The DNA for the CDR3 is TGTGCCAGTAGGACACTAGCGGGAGACACCGGGGAGCTGTTTTTT.

This clone was counted only a few times. Germline and junction disagree at one end, which may indicate a read error. The rearrangement links TRBV6-2 or TRBV6-3 to TRBJ2-7; 9 bases are a match to TRBD1. Germline V gene sequence: CDR1 MNHEY, CDR2 SVGEGT. The CDR3 loop spans 16 amino acids. CDR3 sequence reads: CASNYHRDRVNYEQYF. CDR3 nucleotides: TGTGCCAGCAATTACCACCGGGACAGGGTGAACTACGAGCAGTACTTC.

This clone was counted ten times or more. The V gene is TRBV29-1, the J gene TRBJ2-1; 7 bases fit TRBD2. With 4 bases clipped from V and 8 bases from J, the junction kept 8 bases outside the gene matches. Per germline, CDR1 SQVTM and CDR2 ANQGSEA. CDR3 size: 13 residues. Here the CDR3 reads CSVGGTMGYEQFF. Here the CDR3 DNA reads TGCAGCGTTGGGGGGACTATGGGCTATGAGCAGTTCTTC.

In this sample, this clone turned up many times. The V call is TRBV14, the J call TRBJ2-3; D uncertain. V lost 6 bases to trimming and J lost 7 bases, with 8 bases between them. Germline lookup yields CDR1 SGHDN and CDR2 FVKESK. CDR3 length equals 11 residues. The CDR3 region is CASSLQYTQYF. CDR3 sequence (DNA): TGTGCCAGCAGTCTCCAATATACGCAGTATTTT.

CDR3 sequence: CASSLEQGSRYNEQFF. The CDR3 DNA reads as TGCGCCAGCAGCTTGGAGCAGGGGTCCCGTTACAATGAGCAGTTCTTC. The V gene is TRBV5-1, the J gene TRBJ2-1, with TRBD1 as a possible D gene (6 bases). This CDR3 is 16 amino acids long. Germline loops: CDR1 SGHRS, CDR2 YFSETQ. The V and J ends lost 0 bases and 4 bases respectively, with 14 bases between them.

This clone is categorized as medium-sized. V and J are TRBV6-1 and TRBJ1-4, with 10 bases matching TRBD1. V dropped 5 bases and J dropped 4; count of bases not matched to a gene: 1. The CDR3 is 14 amino acids. Germline V gene lookup returns CDR1 MNHNS and CDR2 SASEGT. CDR3 loop: CASSRTGGNEKLFF. In DNA form, the CDR3 reads TGTGCCAGCAGTCGGACAGGGGGTAATGAAAAACTGTTTTTT.

This clone was detected many times. This sequence joins TRBV6-1 and TRBJ2-1; D might be TRBD2 (5 bases). Germline V gene lookup returns CDR1 MNHNS and CDR2 SASEGT. This CDR3 region has 15 residues. V shed 6 bases and J shed 6 bases, with 18 bases lying between them. In nucleotides, the CDR3 is TGTGCCAGCAGCCCATCCCGAGGGAAAAGCAATGAGCAGTTCTTC. It codes for CASSPSRGKSNEQFF.

This clone ranks as medium-sized. The chain carries TRBV28 and TRBJ2-1; 7 positions agree with TRBD1. Germline V gene lookup returns CDR1 MDHEN and CDR2 SYDVKM. The CDR3 runs to 14 residues. Trimming took 4 bases from V and 4 from J; bases not matched to a gene: 4. CDR3 region: CASSYQTGYNEQFF. CDR3 DNA: TGTGCCAGCAGTTACCAGACAGGGTACAATGAGCAGTTCTTC.

This clone came up a few times. This chain connects TRBV28 to TRBJ2-7; D not resolved. There are 14 residues in the CDR3. Trimming left V 7 bases short and J 2 bases short, with 15 bases between. The germline gives CDR1 MDHEN, CDR2 SYDVKM. The CDR3 DNA reads as TGTGCCAGCACTGACACCGGTGACACCTACGAGCAGTACTTC. Its translation is CASTDTGDTYEQYF.

This clone was seen repeatedly, ten times or more. The V gene is TRBV9, the J gene TRBJ2-4; tentatively, D is TRBD2 (6 bases). The germline V gene encodes CDR1 SGDLS and CDR2 YYNGEE. The CDR3 consists of 17 residues. Deletions cut 0 bases from V and 0 bases from J, with 13 bases between. CDR3 nucleotides: TGTGCCAGCAGCGTAGGTCCTAGCGAGAGAGCCAAAAACATTCAGTACTTC. Translation: CASSVGPSERAKNIQYF.

This clone was observed at least ten times. This chain connects TRBV5-1 to TRBJ1-6; 10 nucleotides agree with TRBD1. The germline V gene has CDR1 SGHRS and CDR2 YFSETQ. The CDR3 is made up of 15 amino acids. V gave up 4 bases and J gave up 10 bases; unmatched junction bases: 8. As DNA, the CDR3 is TGCGCCAGCAGCCCTGGGACAGGGGCTCGATCACCCCTCCACTTT. Translating it yields CASSPGTGARSPLHF.

This clone was seen repeatedly, ten times or more. The V call is TRBV12-3 or TRBV12-4, the J call TRBJ1-3; perhaps TRBD1 as D (5 bases). The CDR3 contains 18 residues. Trimming removed 3 bases at V and 2 bases at J, with 20 bases between. CDR3 amino acids: CASSLIPPPTDPGNTIYF. The CDR3 DNA reads TGTGCCAGCAGTTTGATCCCGCCGCCGACAGACCCTGGAAACACCATATATTTT.